This T cell receptor beta chain was captured in a study of lymphopenia after photon versus proton radiotherapy (dated by TCRdb to the late 2010s). About the full investigation: The study compared the immunological effects of photon versus proton radiation therapy in patients with gastrointestinal tumors who developed high-grade lymphopenia. The cohort comprised 20 patients with gastrointestinal tumors who received either photon or proton therapy and then developed lymphopenia. The goal of the study was to describe how the two radiation modalities differ in their effects on the immune system.

The germline V gene (reference sequence) gives CDR1 as SEHNR and CDR2 as FQNEAQ. V and J are truncated by 3 bases and 0 bases respectively, leaving an intervening sequence of 10 bases. Including the terminal cysteine and phenylalanine, the CDR3 comprises 15 residues. This entry keeps only the CDR3 DNA: 45 bases, framed from base 1. On this clone itself: There is no known antigen for this receptor. There are no base qualities to consult, and no much larger clone falls within one base.

The library was made by the immunoSEQ multiplex PCR assay. Alongside multiparametric flow cytometry, deep sequencing of rearranged TCR beta loci was used to profile the T cell repertoires. This immuneACCESS table, as held by TCRdb, lists in-frame sequences with V and J called but not all clones. Of the missing ones, under half trace to an unresolved V gene in checked studies; the others have no known cause. In this sample the table shows some 26,000 clones, around 82% of which occur a single time. Together, the top ten hold roughly a third of the sample. General conclusions and limits of the study: The survival association was examined only in patients who died, and the authors described better survival with proton therapy as a possibility, not as a demonstrated result. Once the lymphocyte count had reached its nadir, the repertoires of photon-treated patients showed oligoclonal expansion, particularly of CD8+ Temra cells, and this expansion drove the decline in diversity. Relative stability during treatment was observed in proton-treated patients, whereas loss of naive T cells and TCR diversity and gain of effector/memory populations were observed in photon-treated patients. Across the cohort, an inverse correlation was found between a larger post-nadir drop in TCR diversity and overall survival time among patients who died.

The clonotype was recovered from a man aged 50 or older with gastric cancer. The sample was peripheral blood, taken from a patient treated with photon-based radiotherapy. Rearrangement joined TRBV7-9 to TRBJ2-3; the D gene identity is not certain. The DNA sequence reads TGTGCCAGCAGCTTCCTAGAGATTAGCACAGATACGCAGTATTTT. This is translated as CASSFLEISTDTQYF.